These 4 T cell receptor beta chains originate from one sample sequenced in a study of shared clonotypes between healthy human individuals. Assay used: immunoSEQ multiplex PCR; TCRdb lists only in-frame clones, some missing. Of about 1.5 million clones listed, around 98% were seen once; the top ten hold around 0.47%. The sample was naive CD4+ T cells sorted from blood. Subset denoted: CD45RA+ positively selected. Every receptor here comes from a man aged 25-45 years in good health.

A word on this clone: The junction departs from the called germline gene at one end, perhaps through a read error. The chain has TRBV10-3 and TRBJ2-7, with D possibly being TRBD2 (5 bases). CDR3 length: 16 amino acids. The germline V gene has CDR1 ENHRY and CDR2 SYGVKD. The chain's CDR3 is CAISGRLGGGSDEQYF. In DNA, the CDR3 is TGTGCCATCAGTGGTAGGCTCGGCGGAGGCTCCGACGAGCAGTACTTC.

This chain joins TRBV19 and TRBJ2-7, with TRBD2 as a possible D gene (5 bases). This CDR3 has 13 amino acids. Germline CDR1 and CDR2: LNHDA and SQIVND (reference sequence). V lost 4 bases, J lost 2 bases, and 9 bases lay in between. CDR3 sequence: CASSRAATYEQYF. CDR3 bases: TGTGCCAGTAGTAGAGCGGCAACCTACGAGCAGTACTTC.

This clone was counted a single time. The chain is built from TRBV9 and TRBJ1-2; D is unclear. The V gene lost 0 bases and the J gene lost 1 base, with 7 bases spanning the gap. CDR1 SGDLS and CDR2 YYNGEE come from the germline V gene. The CDR3 loop spans 14 amino acids. CDR3 in amino acids: CASSVDDFNYGYTF. CDR3 DNA: TGTGCCAGCAGCGTAGACGATTTTAACTATGGCTACACCTTC.

The V gene is TRBV28, the J gene TRBJ2-2; D might be TRBD1 (6 bases). Germline V gene lookup returns CDR1 MDHEN and CDR2 SYDVKM. The CDR3 extends over 13 amino acids. V gave up 4 bases and J gave up 6 bases, with 9 bases separating them. The CDR3 sequence is CASSSGVPGELFF. CDR3 sequence (DNA): TGTGCCAGCAGTTCAGGGGTTCCCGGGGAGCTGTTTTTT.